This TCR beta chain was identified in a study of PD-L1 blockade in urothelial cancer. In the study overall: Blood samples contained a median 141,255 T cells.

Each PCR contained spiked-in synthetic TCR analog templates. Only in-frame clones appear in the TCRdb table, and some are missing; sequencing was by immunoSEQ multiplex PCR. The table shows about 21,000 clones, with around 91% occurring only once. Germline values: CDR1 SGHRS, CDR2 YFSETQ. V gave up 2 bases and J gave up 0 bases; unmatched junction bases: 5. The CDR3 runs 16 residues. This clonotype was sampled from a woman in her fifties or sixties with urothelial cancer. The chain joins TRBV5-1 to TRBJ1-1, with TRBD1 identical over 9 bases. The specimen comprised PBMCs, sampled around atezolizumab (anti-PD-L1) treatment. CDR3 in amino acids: CASSLQGALMNTEAFF. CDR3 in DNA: TGCGCCAGCAGCTTACAGGGGGCCCTAATGAACACTGAAGCTTTCTTT.